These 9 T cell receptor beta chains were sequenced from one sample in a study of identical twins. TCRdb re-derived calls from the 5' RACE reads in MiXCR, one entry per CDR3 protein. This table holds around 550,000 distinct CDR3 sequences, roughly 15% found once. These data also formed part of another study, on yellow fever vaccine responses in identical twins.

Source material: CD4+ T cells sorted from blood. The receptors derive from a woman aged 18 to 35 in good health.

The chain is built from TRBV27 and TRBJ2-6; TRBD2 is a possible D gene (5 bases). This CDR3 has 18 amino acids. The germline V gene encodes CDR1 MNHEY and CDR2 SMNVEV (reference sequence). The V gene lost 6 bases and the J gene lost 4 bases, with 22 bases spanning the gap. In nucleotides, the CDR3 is TGTGCCAGCAGCCGGCTGGTCAAGGCCCCGGGAGGGGCCAACGTCCTGACTTTC. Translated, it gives CASSRLVKAPGGANVLTF.

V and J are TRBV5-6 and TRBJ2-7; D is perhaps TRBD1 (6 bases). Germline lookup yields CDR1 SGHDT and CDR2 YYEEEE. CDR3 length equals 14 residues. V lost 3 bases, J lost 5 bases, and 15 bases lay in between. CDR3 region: CASSSDRFLDEQYF. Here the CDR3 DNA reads TGTGCCAGCAGCTCCGACAGGTTCCTCGACGAGCAGTACTTC. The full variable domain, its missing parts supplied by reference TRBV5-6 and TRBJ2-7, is DAGVTQSPTHLIKTRGQQVTLRCSPKSGHDTVSWYQQALGQGPQFIFQYYEEEERQRGNFPDRFSGHQFPNYSSELNVNALLLGDSALYLCASSSDRFLDEQYFGPGTRLTVT.

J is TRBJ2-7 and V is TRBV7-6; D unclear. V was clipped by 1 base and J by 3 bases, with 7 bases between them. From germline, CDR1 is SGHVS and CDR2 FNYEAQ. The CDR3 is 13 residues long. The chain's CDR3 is CASSLEPYYEQYF. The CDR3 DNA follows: TGTGCCAGCAGCTTAGAGCCTTACTACGAGCAGTACTTC.

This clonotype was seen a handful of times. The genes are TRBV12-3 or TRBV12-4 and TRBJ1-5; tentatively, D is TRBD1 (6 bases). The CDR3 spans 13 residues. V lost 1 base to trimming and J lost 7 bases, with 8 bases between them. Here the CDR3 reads CASSLEGEQPQHF. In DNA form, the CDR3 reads TGTGCCAGCAGTTTAGAGGGGGAGCAGCCCCAGCATTTT.

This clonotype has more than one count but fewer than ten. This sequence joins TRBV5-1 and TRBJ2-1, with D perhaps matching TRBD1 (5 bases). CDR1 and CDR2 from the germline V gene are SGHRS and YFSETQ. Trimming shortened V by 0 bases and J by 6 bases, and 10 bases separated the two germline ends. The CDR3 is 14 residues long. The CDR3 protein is CASSLGDRINEQFF. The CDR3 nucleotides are TGCGCCAGCAGCTTGGGAGACAGAATCAATGAGCAGTTCTTC.

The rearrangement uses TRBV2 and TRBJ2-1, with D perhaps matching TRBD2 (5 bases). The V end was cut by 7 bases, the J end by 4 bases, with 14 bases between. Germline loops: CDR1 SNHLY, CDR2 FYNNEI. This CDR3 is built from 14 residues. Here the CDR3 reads CASTVGRGYNEQFF. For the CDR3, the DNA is TGTGCCAGCACAGTAGGGAGAGGATACAATGAGCAGTTCTTC.

The CDR3 protein is CSAQAGGKRGHNEQFF. The CDR3 DNA is TGCAGTGCCCAGGCGGGGGGAAAGAGGGGTCACAATGAGCAGTTCTTC. V is TRBV20-1 and J is TRBJ2-1; 8 bases fit TRBD2. CDR1 is DFQATT and CDR2 is SNEGSKA in the germline V gene (reference sequence). The CDR3 consists of 16 residues. With 6 bases clipped from V and 5 bases from J, the junction kept 15 bases outside the gene matches.

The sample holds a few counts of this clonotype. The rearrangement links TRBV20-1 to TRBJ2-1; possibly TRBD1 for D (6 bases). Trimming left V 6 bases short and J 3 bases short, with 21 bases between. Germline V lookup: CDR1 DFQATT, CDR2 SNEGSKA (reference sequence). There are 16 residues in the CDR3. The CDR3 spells CSAEGHLETRYNEQFF. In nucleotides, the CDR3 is TGCAGTGCAGAGGGACACCTGGAGACCCGCTACAATGAGCAGTTCTTC.

CDR3 nucleotide sequence: TGCGCCAGCAGCTCGGCGACAGGGAACACCGGGGAGCTGTTTTTT. As protein: CASSSATGNTGELFF. The chain uses TRBV5-1 and TRBJ2-2; weak D call: TRBD1 (6 bases). This CDR3 region has 15 residues. CDR1 is SGHRS, CDR2 YFSETQ, per germline. V was shortened by 3 bases and J by 1 base, with 10 bases between the two germline ends.